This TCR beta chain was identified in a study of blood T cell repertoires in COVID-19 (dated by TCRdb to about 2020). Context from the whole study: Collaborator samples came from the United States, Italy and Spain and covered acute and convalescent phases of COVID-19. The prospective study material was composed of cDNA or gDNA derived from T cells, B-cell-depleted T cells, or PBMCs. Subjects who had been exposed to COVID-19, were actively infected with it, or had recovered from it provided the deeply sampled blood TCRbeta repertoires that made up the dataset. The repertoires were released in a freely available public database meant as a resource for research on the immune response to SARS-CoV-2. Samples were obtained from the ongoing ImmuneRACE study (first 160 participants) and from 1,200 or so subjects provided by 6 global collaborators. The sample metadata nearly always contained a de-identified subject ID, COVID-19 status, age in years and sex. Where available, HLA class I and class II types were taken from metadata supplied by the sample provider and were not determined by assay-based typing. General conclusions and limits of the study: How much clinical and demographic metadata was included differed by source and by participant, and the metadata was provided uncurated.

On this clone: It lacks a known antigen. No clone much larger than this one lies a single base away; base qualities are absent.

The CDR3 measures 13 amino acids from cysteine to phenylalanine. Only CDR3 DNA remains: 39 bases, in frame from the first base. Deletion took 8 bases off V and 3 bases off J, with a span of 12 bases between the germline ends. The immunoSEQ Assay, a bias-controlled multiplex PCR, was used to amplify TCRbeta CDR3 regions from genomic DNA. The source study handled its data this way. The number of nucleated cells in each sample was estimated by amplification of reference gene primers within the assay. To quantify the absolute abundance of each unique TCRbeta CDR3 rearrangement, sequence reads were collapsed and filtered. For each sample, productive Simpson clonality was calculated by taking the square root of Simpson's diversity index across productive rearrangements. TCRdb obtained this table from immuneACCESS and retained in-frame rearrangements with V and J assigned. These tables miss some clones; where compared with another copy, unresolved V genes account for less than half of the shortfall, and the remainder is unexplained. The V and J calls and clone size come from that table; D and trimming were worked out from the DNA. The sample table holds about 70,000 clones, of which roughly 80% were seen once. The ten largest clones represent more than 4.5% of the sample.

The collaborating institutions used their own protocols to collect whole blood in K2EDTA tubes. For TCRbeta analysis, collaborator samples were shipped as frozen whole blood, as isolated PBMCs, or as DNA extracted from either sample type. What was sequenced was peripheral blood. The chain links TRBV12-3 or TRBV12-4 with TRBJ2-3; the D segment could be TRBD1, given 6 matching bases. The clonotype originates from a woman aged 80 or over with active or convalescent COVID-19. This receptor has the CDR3 CASGTRATDTQYF. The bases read TGTGCCAGCGGGACAAGGGCAACAGATACGCAGTATTTT.